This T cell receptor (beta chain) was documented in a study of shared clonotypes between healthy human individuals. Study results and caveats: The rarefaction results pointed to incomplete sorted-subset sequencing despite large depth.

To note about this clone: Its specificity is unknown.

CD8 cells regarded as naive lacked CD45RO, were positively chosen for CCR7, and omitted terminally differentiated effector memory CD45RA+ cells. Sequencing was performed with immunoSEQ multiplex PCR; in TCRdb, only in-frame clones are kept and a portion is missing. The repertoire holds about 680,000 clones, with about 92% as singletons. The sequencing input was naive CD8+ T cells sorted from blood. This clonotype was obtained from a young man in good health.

This CDR3 is CASSVFGNSYEQYF. In nucleotides, the CDR3 is TGTGCCAGCAGTGTATTCGGGAACTCCTACGAGCAGTACTTC. The genes are TRBV2 and TRBJ2-7; a possible D gene is TRBD2 (5 bases). The CDR3 loop spans 14 amino acids. The V end was cut by 4 bases, the J end by 0 bases, with 10 bases between. Germline assignment: CDR1 SNHLY and CDR2 FYNNEI.